A selection of T cell receptor beta chains follows, all from one sample in a study of blood T cell repertoires in COVID-19. TCRdb's copy holds only in-frame clones and misses some; the assay was immunoSEQ multiplex PCR. The sample holds around 310,000 clones, 88% seen once. The source material was peripheral blood. The receptors were gathered from a woman between 50 and 59 years old with active or convalescent COVID-19. CDR3s leave out the opening cysteine and the closing phenylalanine or tryptophan. Each record gives: J gene, V gene, CDR3 protein.

J: TRBJ2-5; V: TRBV6-5; CDR3: ASGGTATAQTQY
J: TRBJ1-1; V: TRBV5-1; CDR3: ASSFTGGEAF
J: TRBJ1-5; V: TRBV28; CDR3: AAPRRGKSNQPQH
J: TRBJ1-1; V: TRBV11-2; CDR3: ASSLESGVGAF
J: TRBJ2-1; V: TRBV7-2; CDR3: ASSFRLAGSSSPF
J: TRBJ1-5; V: TRBV30; CDR3: AWNEGASDQPQH
J: TRBJ1-1; V: TRBV30; CDR3: AHGQGLVEAF
J: TRBJ1-1; V: TRBV12-3/TRBV12-4; CDR3: ASSFKGTEAF
J: TRBJ2-7; V: TRBV7-9; CDR3: ASSFGGRPYEQY
J: TRBJ2-1; V: TRBV19; CDR3: ASALQGSYEQF
J: TRBJ2-7; V: TRBV18; CDR3: ASSLQRSSYEQY
J: TRBJ2-7; V: TRBV6-2/TRBV6-3; CDR3: ASSPRGYEQY
J: TRBJ1-4; V: TRBV19; CDR3: ASSIRLNEKLF
J: TRBJ2-5; V: TRBV7-9; CDR3: ASSLPRRAGYQETQY
J: TRBJ1-2; V: TRBV6-1; CDR3: ASSEALTGGAGYGYT
J: TRBJ2-3; V: TRBV6-6; CDR3: ASTPRLFTDTQY
J: TRBJ1-1; V: TRBV19; CDR3: ATGWRGPDEAF
J: TRBJ2-7; V: TRBV7-2; CDR3: ASSSTQGYEQY
J: TRBJ2-2; V: TRBV28; CDR3: ASSTPTGELF
J: TRBJ2-7; V: TRBV19; CDR3: ASSIGGTGGEQY
J: TRBJ2-7; V: TRBV13; CDR3: ASSRPQLRHGSYEQY
J: TRBJ2-2; V: TRBV30; CDR3: AWSRAGGPNTGELF
J: TRBJ1-6; V: TRBV28; CDR3: ASSLSPRGTVNSPLH
J: TRBJ1-3; V: TRBV5-1; CDR3: ASSLVPGGGSGNTIY
J: TRBJ2-2; V: TRBV9; CDR3: ASSVETSGTGELF
J: TRBJ2-1; V: TRBV10-2; CDR3: ASRGTSAGEQF
J: TRBJ2-2; V: TRBV6-2/TRBV6-3; CDR3: ASSPGQRGATNTGELF